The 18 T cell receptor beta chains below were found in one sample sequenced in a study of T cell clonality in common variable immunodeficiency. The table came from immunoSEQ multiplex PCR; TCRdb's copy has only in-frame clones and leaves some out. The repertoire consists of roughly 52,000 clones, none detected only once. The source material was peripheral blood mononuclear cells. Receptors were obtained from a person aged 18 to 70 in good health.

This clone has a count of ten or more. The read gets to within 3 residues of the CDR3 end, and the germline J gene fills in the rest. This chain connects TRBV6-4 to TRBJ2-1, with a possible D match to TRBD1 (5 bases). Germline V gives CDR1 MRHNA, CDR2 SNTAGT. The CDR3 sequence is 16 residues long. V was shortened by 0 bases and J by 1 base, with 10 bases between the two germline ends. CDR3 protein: CASSDSGALSYNEQFF. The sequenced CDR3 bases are TGTGCCAGCAGTGACTCTGGGGCGTTGTCCTACAATGAG.

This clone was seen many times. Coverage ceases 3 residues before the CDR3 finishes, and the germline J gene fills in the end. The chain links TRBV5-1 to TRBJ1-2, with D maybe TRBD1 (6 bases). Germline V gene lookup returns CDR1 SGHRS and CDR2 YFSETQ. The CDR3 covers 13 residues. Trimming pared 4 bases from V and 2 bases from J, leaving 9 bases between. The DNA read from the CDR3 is TGCGCCAGCAGCCTCGACAGGAACTATGGC. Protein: CASSLDRNYG. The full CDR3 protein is CASSLDRNYGYTF.

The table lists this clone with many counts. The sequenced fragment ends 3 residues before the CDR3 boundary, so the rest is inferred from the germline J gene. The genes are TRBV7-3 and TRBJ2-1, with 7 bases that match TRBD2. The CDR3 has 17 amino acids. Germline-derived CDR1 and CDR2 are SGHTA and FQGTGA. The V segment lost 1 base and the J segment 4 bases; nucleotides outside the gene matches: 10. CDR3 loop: CASSLISSGFNYNEQFF. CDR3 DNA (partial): TGTGCCAGCAGCTTAATCTCTAGCGGCTTCAATTACAATGAG.

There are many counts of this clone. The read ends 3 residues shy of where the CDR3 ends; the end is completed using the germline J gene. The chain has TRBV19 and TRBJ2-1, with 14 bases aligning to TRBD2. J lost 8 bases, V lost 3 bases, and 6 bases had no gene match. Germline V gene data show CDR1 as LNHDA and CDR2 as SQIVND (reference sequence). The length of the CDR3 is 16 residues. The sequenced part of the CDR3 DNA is TGTGCCAGTAGTATCCGACTAGCGGGAGGGTACGATGAG. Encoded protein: CASSIRLAGGYDE. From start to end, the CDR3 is CASSIRLAGGYDEQFF.

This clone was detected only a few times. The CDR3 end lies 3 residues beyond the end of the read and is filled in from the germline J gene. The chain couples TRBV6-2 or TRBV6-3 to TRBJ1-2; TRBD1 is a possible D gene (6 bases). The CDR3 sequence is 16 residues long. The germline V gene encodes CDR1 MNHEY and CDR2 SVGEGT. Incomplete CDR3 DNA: TGTGCCAGCAGTTACTCGAGGGGGAAGGGCCAAGAGACC. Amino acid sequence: CASSYSRGKGQET. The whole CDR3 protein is CASSYSRGKGQETYTF.

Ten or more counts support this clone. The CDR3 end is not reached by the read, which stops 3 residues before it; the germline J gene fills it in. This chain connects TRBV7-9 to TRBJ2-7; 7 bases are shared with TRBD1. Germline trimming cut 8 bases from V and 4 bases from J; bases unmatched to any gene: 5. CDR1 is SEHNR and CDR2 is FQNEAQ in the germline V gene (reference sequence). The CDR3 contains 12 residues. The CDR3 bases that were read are TGTGCCAGCCGGGCAGGGGGATACGAG. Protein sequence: CASRAGGYE. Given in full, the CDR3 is CASRAGGYEQYF.

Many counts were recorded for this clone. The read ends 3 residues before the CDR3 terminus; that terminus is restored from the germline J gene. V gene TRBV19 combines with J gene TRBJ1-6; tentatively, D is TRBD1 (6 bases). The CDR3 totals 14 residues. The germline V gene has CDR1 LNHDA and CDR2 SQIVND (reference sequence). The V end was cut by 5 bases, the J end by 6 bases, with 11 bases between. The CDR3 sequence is CASSEGRGNSPLHF. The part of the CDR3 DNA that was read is TGTGCCAGTAGTGAGGGCAGGGGTAATTCACCC.

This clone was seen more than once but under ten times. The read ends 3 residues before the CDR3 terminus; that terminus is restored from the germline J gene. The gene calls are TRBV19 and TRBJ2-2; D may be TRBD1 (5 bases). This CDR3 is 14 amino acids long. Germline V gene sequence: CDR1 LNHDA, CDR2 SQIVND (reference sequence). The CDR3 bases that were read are TGTGCCAGTACGACCGGCTCTGGGGCCAACGTG. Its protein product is CASTTGSGANV. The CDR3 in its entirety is CASTTGSGANVLFF.

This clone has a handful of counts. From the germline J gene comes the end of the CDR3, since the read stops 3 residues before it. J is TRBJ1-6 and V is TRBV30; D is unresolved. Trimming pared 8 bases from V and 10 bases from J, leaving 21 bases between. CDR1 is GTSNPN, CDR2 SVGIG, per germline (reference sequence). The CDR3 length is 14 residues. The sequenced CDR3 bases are TGTGCCATTAGGTTCCGGGGATACGGCTCACCC. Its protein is CAIRFRGYGSP. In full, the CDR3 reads CAIRFRGYGSPLHF.

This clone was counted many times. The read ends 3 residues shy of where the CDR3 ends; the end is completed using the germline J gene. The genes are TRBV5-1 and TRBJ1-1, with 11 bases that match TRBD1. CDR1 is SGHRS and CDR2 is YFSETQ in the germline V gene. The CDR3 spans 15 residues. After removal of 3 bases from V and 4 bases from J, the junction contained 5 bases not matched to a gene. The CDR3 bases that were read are TGCGCCAGCAGCTCCCTCGGGACAGGGGGCACTGAA. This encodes CASSSLGTGGTE. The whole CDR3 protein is CASSSLGTGGTEAFF.

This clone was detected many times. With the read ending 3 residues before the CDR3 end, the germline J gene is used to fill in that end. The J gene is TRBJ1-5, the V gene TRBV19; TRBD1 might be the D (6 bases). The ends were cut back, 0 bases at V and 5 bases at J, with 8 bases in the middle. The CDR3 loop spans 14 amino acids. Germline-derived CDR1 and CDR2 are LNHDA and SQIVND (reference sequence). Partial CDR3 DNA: TGTGCCAGTAGTATAGACAGGGGTGATCAGCCC. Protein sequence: CASSIDRGDQP. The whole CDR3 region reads CASSIDRGDQPQHF.

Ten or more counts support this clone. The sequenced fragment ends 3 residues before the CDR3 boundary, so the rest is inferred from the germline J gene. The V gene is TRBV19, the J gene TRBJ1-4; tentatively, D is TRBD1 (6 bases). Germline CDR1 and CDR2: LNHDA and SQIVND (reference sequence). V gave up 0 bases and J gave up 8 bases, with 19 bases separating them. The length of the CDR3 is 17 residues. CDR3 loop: CASSIDSWGPKEEKLFF. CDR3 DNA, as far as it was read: TGTGCCAGTAGTATAGATAGCTGGGGGCCGAAGGAGGAAAAA.

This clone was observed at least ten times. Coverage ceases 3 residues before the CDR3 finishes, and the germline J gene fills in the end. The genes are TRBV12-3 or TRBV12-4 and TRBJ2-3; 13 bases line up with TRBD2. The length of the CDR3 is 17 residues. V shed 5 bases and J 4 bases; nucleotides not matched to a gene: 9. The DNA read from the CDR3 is TGTGCCAGCAGTACAACTAGCGGGAGGGCCGAGGCAGATACG. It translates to CASSTTSGRAEADT. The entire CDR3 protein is CASSTTSGRAEADTQYF.

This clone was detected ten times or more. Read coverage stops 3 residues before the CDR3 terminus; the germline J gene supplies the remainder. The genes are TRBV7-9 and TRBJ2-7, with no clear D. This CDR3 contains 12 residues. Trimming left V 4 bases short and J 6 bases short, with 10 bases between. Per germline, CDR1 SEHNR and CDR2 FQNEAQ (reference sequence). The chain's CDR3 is CASSSLGGEQYF. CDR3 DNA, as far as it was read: TGTGCCAGCAGCTCCCTCGGTGGCGAG.

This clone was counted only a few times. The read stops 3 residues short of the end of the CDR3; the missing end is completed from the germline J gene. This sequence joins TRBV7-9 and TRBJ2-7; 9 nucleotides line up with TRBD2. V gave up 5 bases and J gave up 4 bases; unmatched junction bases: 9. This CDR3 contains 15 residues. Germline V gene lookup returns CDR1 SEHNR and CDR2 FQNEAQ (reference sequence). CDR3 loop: CASSETSGPPYEQYF. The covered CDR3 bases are TGTGCCAGCAGCGAGACTAGCGGCCCTCCATACGAG.

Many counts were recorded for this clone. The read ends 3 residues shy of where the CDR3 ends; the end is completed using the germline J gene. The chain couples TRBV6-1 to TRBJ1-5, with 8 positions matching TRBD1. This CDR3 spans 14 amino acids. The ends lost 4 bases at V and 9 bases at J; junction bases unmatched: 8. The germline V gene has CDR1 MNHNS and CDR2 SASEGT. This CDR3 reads CASSAGQGSLPQHF. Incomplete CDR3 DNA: TGTGCCAGCAGTGCCGGACAGGGTTCTTTGCCC.

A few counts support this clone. The part of the CDR3 DNA that was read is TGCGCCAGCAGAGGAGGGGAGCTAGCCTACGAG. Protein product: CASRGGELAYE. The CDR3 reads in full as CASRGGELAYEQYF. V and J are TRBV5-1 and TRBJ2-7; D is perhaps TRBD2 (6 bases). The read stops 3 residues short of the end of the CDR3; the missing end is completed from the germline J gene. With 5 bases removed from V and 2 bases from J, the gap between germline ends came to 14 bases. The CDR3 sequence is 14 residues long. Germline CDR1 and CDR2: SGHRS and YFSETQ.

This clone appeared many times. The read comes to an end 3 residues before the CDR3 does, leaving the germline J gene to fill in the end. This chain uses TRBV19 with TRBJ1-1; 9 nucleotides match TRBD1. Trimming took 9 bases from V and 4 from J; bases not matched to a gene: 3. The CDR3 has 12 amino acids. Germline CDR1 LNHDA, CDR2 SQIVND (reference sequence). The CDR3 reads CARQGAATEAFF. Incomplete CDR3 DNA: TGTGCCAGACAGGGGGCGGCCACTGAA.